Listed below are T cell receptor beta chains from one sample, sequenced in a study of blood T cell repertoires in COVID-19. The protocol was immunoSEQ multiplex PCR, while the TCRdb copy is restricted to in-frame clones and leaves out a portion. The sample shows about 180,000 clones, 86% of them seen only once. The specimen was PBMCs or T cells enriched from blood (not recorded which). The receptors stem from a woman aged 25-40 years who had recovered from COVID-19. The CDR3 runs from the conserved cysteine through the conserved F or W. A D gene is named only where the DNA matches it firmly. The size field is filled for only some rows; it gives once, few, many or a size class.

clone size	D gene	V gene	J gene	CDR3 protein	CDR3 DNA
NA	TRBD2	TRBV4-2	TRBJ2-7	CASSQESSGTYYEQYF	TGTGCCAGCAGCCAAGAAAGTAGCGGGACCTACTACGAGCAGTACTTC
NA	TRBD1	TRBV15	TRBJ2-1	CATSRDSDPSRTGRNEQFF	TGTGCCACCAGCAGAGATTCAGATCCCTCACGGACAGGGAGGAATGAGCAGTTCTTC
once	TRBD1	TRBV11-3	TRBJ1-3	CASSLFDLRQGARGNTIYF	TGTGCCAGCAGCTTATTTGACCTTAGACAGGGGGCAAGAGGAAACACCATATATTTT
once	NA	TRBV6-5	TRBJ2-2	CASRGRTNTGELFF	TGTGCCAGCAGGGGGAGAACGAACACCGGGGAGCTGTTTTTT
NA	TRBD2	TRBV4-1	TRBJ2-1	CASSQDRTSAWDEQFF	TGCGCCAGCAGCCAAGATCGGACTAGCGCATGGGATGAGCAGTTCTTC
once	NA	TRBV3-1/TRBV3-2	TRBJ1-3	CASSQGPRLLNPGNTIYF	TGTGCCAGCAGCCAAGGACCCAGACTTCTAAATCCTGGAAACACCATATATTTT
NA	TRBD2	TRBV28	TRBJ2-1	CASSTRTSGSHEQFF	TGTGCCAGCAGTACGCGGACTAGCGGGAGCCATGAGCAGTTCTTC
NA	NA	TRBV12-3/TRBV12-4	TRBJ2-7	CASSSGFSYEQYF	TGTGCCAGCAGTTCCGGGTTTTCCTACGAGCAGTACTTC
NA	NA	TRBV5-1	TRBJ1-1	CASSLAAGLMNTEAFF	TGCGCCAGCAGCTTGGCTGCTGGACTGATGAACACTGAAGCTTTCTTT
NA	TRBD2	TRBV28	TRBJ2-2	CASSPGLAGRDGELFF	TGTGCCAGCTCTCCGGGACTAGCGGGCAGGGACGGGGAGCTGTTTTTT
few	TRBD2	TRBV11-3	TRBJ2-4	CASSPGLAGEGNIQYF	TGTGCCAGCAGCCCAGGACTAGCGGGGGAGGGAAACATTCAGTACTTC
NA	TRBD1	TRBV28	TRBJ2-7	CASSNPGQGTGEQYF	TGTGCCAGCAGCAACCCGGGACAGGGGACGGGGGAGCAGTACTTC
NA	TRBD2	TRBV19	TRBJ2-2	CASSIQGILAGENTGELFF	TGTGCCAGTAGTATCCAGGGAATACTAGCGGGAGAAAACACCGGGGAGCTGTTTTTT
once	NA	TRBV21-1	TRBJ1-2	CASSSQRRTANYGYTF	TGTGCCAGCAGCTCCCAAAGGCGAACAGCTAACTATGGCTACACCTTC
NA	NA	TRBV12-3/TRBV12-4	TRBJ2-5	CASSLPGGETQYF	TGTGCCAGCAGTTTACCCGGGGGAGAGACCCAGTACTTC
NA	NA	TRBV19	TRBJ2-7	CASSASGTGYEQYF	TGTGCCAGTAGTGCCTCCGGGACTGGCTACGAGCAGTACTTC
NA	TRBD2	TRBV4-2	TRBJ2-7	CASSRGTSGNYEQYF	TGTGCCAGCAGCCGAGGGACTAGCGGTAACTACGAGCAGTACTTC
NA	TRBD2	TRBV19	TRBJ2-1	CASSIPRSGVSSYNEQFF	TGTGCCAGTAGTATACCCCGTAGCGGGGTAAGCTCCTACAATGAGCAGTTCTTC
few	TRBD2	TRBV7-9	TRBJ2-1	CASSPTSATYNEQFF	TGTGCCAGCAGCCCTACTAGCGCCACCTACAATGAGCAGTTCTTC
NA	NA	TRBV28	TRBJ1-2	CASSSFRGKLDGYTF	TGTGCCAGCAGCTCATTCCGGGGGAAGTTAGATGGCTACACCTTC
NA	NA	TRBV27	TRBJ2-1	CASSLKRVEVQFF	TGTGCCAGCAGTTTAAAGCGAGTTGAGGTGCAGTTCTTC
NA	TRBD1	TRBV10-3	TRBJ1-1	CATTQGGKSEAFF	TGTGCCACCACACAGGGGGGAAAATCTGAAGCTTTCTTT
NA	TRBD1	TRBV5-1	TRBJ1-2	CASSSDRLYGYTF	TGCGCCAGCAGCTCGGACAGGCTTTATGGCTACACCTTC
NA	TRBD1	TRBV19	TRBJ1-2	CASSKEGPDRDRAYGYTF	TGTGCCAGTAGTAAAGAGGGGCCGGACCGGGACAGGGCTTATGGCTACACCTTC
NA	TRBD2	TRBV19	TRBJ2-1	CASTGTSGRALYNEQFF	TGTGCCAGTACGGGGACTAGCGGGAGAGCGTTATACAATGAGCAGTTCTTC